The 24 T cell receptor beta chains below come from one sample, sequenced in a study of shared clonotypes between healthy human individuals. Measured with immunoSEQ multiplex PCR; TCRdb has only the in-frame clones, and not every one. Found here are under 2.5 million clones, about nine tenths of them singletons; the top ten hold approximately 0.4%. Material: naive CD4+ T cells from PBMCs. As to subset: CD45RA+ positively selected. All receptors come from a man in his late teens or twenties in good health. Some clones in this sample may be carry-over from other donors' samples.

The rearrangement links TRBV30 to TRBJ1-2, with a weak D call TRBD1 (6 bases). Per germline, CDR1 GTSNPN and CDR2 SVGIG (reference sequence). V was trimmed by 0 bases and J by 4 bases, leaving 12 bases between them. The CDR3 sequence is 14 residues long. The CDR3 DNA is TGTGCCTGGAGTGTACCCGGGGGGCCCTATGGCTACACCTTC. This codes for CAWSVPGGPYGYTF.

This clone has a single count. V usage is TRBV28 and J usage is TRBJ1-2; tentatively, D is TRBD1 (6 bases). Per germline, CDR1 MDHEN and CDR2 SYDVKM. The CDR3 length is 14 residues. V lost 7 bases and J 5 bases, leaving 17 bases between the germline ends. CDR3 nucleotides: TGTGCCAGCACCCAACCCTGGACAGTTTATGGCTACACCTTC. The encoded protein is CASTQPWTVYGYTF.

The chain is built from TRBV6-1 and TRBJ2-3, with 9 bases matching TRBD2. The junction had 3 bases not matched to a gene; V was cut back by 7 bases and J by 4 bases. The CDR3 is 13 residues long. Germline V CDR1 and CDR2: MNHNS, SASEGT. The DNA for the CDR3 is TGTGCCAGCATCAAGCGGGGGGCAGATACGCAGTATTTT. Its protein product is CASIKRGADTQYF.

The rearrangement links TRBV28 to TRBJ1-1; D is possibly TRBD1 (6 bases). Germline CDR1 and CDR2: MDHEN and SYDVKM. The V and J ends lost 2 bases and 0 bases respectively, with 25 bases between them. The CDR3 length is 20 residues. The CDR3 coding sequence is TGTGCCAGCAGTTTACCCCTTTTCCCTCCCCCAGGGGTAATGAACACTGAAGCTTTCTTT. Translating it yields CASSLPLFPPPGVMNTEAFF.

The chain uses TRBV28 and TRBJ2-7; D may be TRBD2 (5 bases). This CDR3 has 13 amino acids. CDR1 MDHEN and CDR2 SYDVKM come from the germline V gene. Trimming stripped 7 bases from V and 13 bases from J, with 23 bases between. CDR3: CASTPPGRALIYF. The CDR3 nucleotides are TGTGCCAGCACCCCCCCCGGGCGGGCCTTAATATACTTC.

V is TRBV7-9 and J is TRBJ2-5; D is unresolved. V was clipped by 5 bases and J by 4 bases, with 17 bases between them. Germline CDR1 SEHNR, CDR2 FQNEAQ (reference sequence). The CDR3 has 15 residues. The CDR3 region is CASSPKGSRGETQYF. Written as DNA, the CDR3 is TGTGCCAGCAGCCCAAAAGGATCTAGAGGAGAGACCCAGTACTTC.

Of note for this clone: This same CDR3 is encoded by further DNA sequences in the sample. The genes are TRBV19 and TRBJ1-2, with TRBD1 matching 8 bases. The V gene's germline CDR1 is LNHDA and CDR2 SQIVND (reference sequence). This CDR3 is built from 13 residues. V was pared by 4 bases and J by 7 bases, with 5 bases of the junction left unmatched. DNA for the CDR3: TGTGCCAGTAGTACCCAGGGGGCTGGTGGCTACACCTTC. This sequence encodes CASSTQGAGGYTF.

This sequence joins TRBV28 and TRBJ1-1; TRBD1 is a possible D gene (6 bases). The germline V and J ends were trimmed by 10 bases and 1 base, with 10 bases remaining between them. The CDR3 consists of 12 residues. The germline V gene has CDR1 MDHEN and CDR2 SYDVKM. This CDR3 is CATGQTNTEAFF. CDR3 bases: TGTGCCACCGGACAGACGAACACTGAAGCTTTCTTT.

The chain joins TRBV6-4 to TRBJ2-3; D is unclear. CDR1 and CDR2 from the germline V gene are MRHNA and SNTAGT. This CDR3 contains 15 residues. V was pared by 4 bases and J by 5 bases, with 16 bases between. The CDR3 DNA sequence: TGTGCCAGCAGTGCCTGGTTCGAGTCGGGAGATACGCAGTATTTT. Its translation is CASSAWFESGDTQYF.

The genes are TRBV27 and TRBJ1-5; TRBD1 aligns across 10 bases. Germline CDR1 reads MNHEY; CDR2 reads SMNVEV (reference sequence). V lost 6 bases, J lost 7 bases, and 3 bases stayed unmatched. This CDR3 comprises 13 residues. For the CDR3, the DNA is TGTGCCAGCAGCGGGACAGGGGAACAGCCCCAGCATTTT. Its translation: CASSGTGEQPQHF.

In this sample, this clone turned up once. CDR3 in DNA: TGTGCCAGCAGCCGGCCAGTGGGACAAGAGACCCAGTACTTC. Encoded protein: CASSRPVGQETQYF. The V gene is TRBV7-6, the J gene TRBJ2-5, with no clear D. Germline CDR1 and CDR2: SGHVS and FNYEAQ. V was clipped by 5 bases and J by 2 bases, with 12 bases between them. The CDR3 length is 14 residues.

The rearrangement links TRBV9 to TRBJ1-2, with 7 bases lining up with TRBD1. Germline V lookup: CDR1 SGDLS, CDR2 YYNGEE. V trimming: 0 bases; J trimming: 4 bases; junction bases outside the gene matches: 6. The CDR3 sequence is 15 residues long. DNA of the CDR3: TGTGCCAGCAGCGTAGAAGCAGGGGGGACCTATGGCTACACCTTC. This sequence encodes CASSVEAGGTYGYTF. Combining the CDR3 with reference TRBV9 and TRBJ1-2 gives the whole variable domain DSGVTQTPKHLITATGQRVTLRCSPRSGDLSVYWYQQSLDQGLQFLIQYYNGEERAKGNILERFSAQQFPDLHSELNLSSLELGDSALYFCASSVEAGGTYGYTFGSGTRLTVV.

The V and J genes are TRBV18 and TRBJ2-5; 7 bases are shared with TRBD2. CDR1 and CDR2 (germline): KGHSH, LQKENI. The CDR3 totals 15 residues. V was pared by 2 bases and J by 3 bases, with 6 bases of the junction left unmatched. CDR3 nucleotide sequence: TGTGCCAGCTCACCAAGGGCGGGAGCGGAAGAGACCCAGTACTTC. Translation: CASSPRAGAEETQYF.

This chain connects TRBV4-2 to TRBJ1-1; 10 bases line up with TRBD1. This CDR3 region has 15 residues. Trimming removed 4 bases from V and 11 bases from J; junction bases left unmatched: 13. In germline, CDR1 is LGHNA, CDR2 YNFKEQ. CDR3 sequence reads: CASSRSRDRGEEAFF. CDR3 DNA: TGTGCCAGCAGCCGAAGCCGGGACAGGGGAGAGGAGGCTTTCTTT.

Only one count was recorded for this clone. This chain links TRBV18 with TRBJ1-1; D remains unclear. The CDR3 runs 13 residues. V lost 2 bases to trimming and J lost 1 base, with 5 bases between them. CDR1 and CDR2 from the germline V gene are KGHSH and LQKENI. CDR3 region: CASSPMPNTEAFF. In DNA, the CDR3 is TGTGCCAGCTCACCAATGCCGAACACTGAAGCTTTCTTT.

This chain connects TRBV7-2 to TRBJ2-1; TRBD2 aligns across 9 bases. CDR1 is SGHTA and CDR2 is FQGNSA in the germline V gene. J gave up 7 bases and V 3 bases, and 7 bases lay outside the gene matches. This CDR3 has 15 amino acids. The CDR3 DNA sequence: TGTGCCAGCAGCTTTAGCGGGAGAGGAAATAATGAGCAGTTCTTC. It translates to CASSFSGRGNNEQFF.

The chain is built from TRBV9 and TRBJ2-2; a possible D gene is TRBD1 (6 bases). The CDR3 is 17 amino acids. V was clipped by 1 base and J by 1 base, with 14 bases between them. Germline CDR1 reads SGDLS; CDR2 reads YYNGEE. The CDR3 DNA is TGTGCCAGCAGCGTAACGGCTCAGGGGAGGAACACCGGGGAGCTGTTTTTT. Its translation: CASSVTAQGRNTGELFF.

This clone has only a few counts. V and J are TRBV9 and TRBJ1-1; D may be TRBD1 (5 bases). Between the trimmed V and J ends, which lost 0 bases and 7 bases, there was a span of 7 bases. This CDR3 is built from 12 residues. Germline loops: CDR1 SGDLS, CDR2 YYNGEE. DNA for the CDR3: TGTGCCAGCAGCGTAGCGGGGGATGAAGCTTTCTTT. Translation gives CASSVAGDEAFF. Full variable domain (rest looked up from reference TRBV9 and TRBJ1-1): DSGVTQTPKHLITATGQRVTLRCSPRSGDLSVYWYQQSLDQGLQFLIQYYNGEERAKGNILERFSAQQFPDLHSELNLSSLELGDSALYFCASSVAGDEAFFGQGTRLTVV.

The V and J genes are TRBV5-1 and TRBJ1-1; the D is unclear. The length of the CDR3 is 15 residues. Germline-derived CDR1 and CDR2 are SGHRS and YFSETQ. V lost 2 bases and J 5 bases, leaving 16 bases between the germline ends. The CDR3 is CASSFWAEPRTEAFF. DNA for the CDR3: TGCGCCAGCAGCTTTTGGGCCGAACCGAGGACTGAAGCTTTCTTT. Based on the CDR3 plus reference TRBV5-1 and TRBJ1-1, the full variable domain is KAGVTQTPRYLIKTRGQQVTLSCSPISGHRSVSWYQQTPGQGLQFLFEYFSETQRNKGNFPGRFSGRQFSNSRSEMNVSTLELGDSALYLCASSFWAEPRTEAFFGQGTRLTVV.

The chain couples TRBV10-3 to TRBJ2-3, with TRBD2 matching over 11 bases. The germline V gene encodes CDR1 ENHRY and CDR2 SYGVKD. Germline trimming cut 5 bases from V and 2 bases from J; bases unmatched to any gene: 6. The CDR3 length is 16 residues. In nucleotides, the CDR3 is TGTGCCATCAGTACCGGGACTAGCGGAATCACAGATACGCAGTATTTT. As protein: CAISTGTSGITDTQYF.

The rearrangement joins TRBV18 to TRBJ1-2; maybe TRBD1 (5 bases). In germline, CDR1 is KGHSH, CDR2 LQKENI. The CDR3 is made up of 19 amino acids. The V gene lost 2 bases and the J gene lost 4 bases, with 26 bases spanning the gap. The CDR3 sequence: CASSPVGVNGLSSSYGYTF. The CDR3 DNA follows: TGTGCCAGCTCACCAGTAGGGGTGAACGGACTAAGTTCCTCCTATGGCTACACCTTC. Looking up the rest from reference TRBV18 and TRBJ1-2 gives the full variable domain: NAGVMQNPRHLVRRRGQEARLRCSPMKGHSHVYWYRQLPEEGLKFMVYLQKENIIDESGMPKERFSAEFPKEGPSILRIQQVVRGDSAAYFCASSPVGVNGLSSSYGYTFGSGTRLTVV.

V and J are TRBV28 and TRBJ1-2; D not resolved. The CDR3 consists of 14 residues. With 2 bases removed from V and 3 bases from J, the gap between germline ends came to 10 bases. The germline V gene encodes CDR1 MDHEN and CDR2 SYDVKM. The CDR3, as DNA: TGTGCCAGCAGTTTAAGCATGCCTGACTATGGCTACACCTTC. Its translation is CASSLSMPDYGYTF.

This chain connects TRBV27 to TRBJ2-7; 10 bases agree with TRBD2. The germline CDR1 and CDR2 sequences are MNHEY and SMNVEV (reference sequence). Losses at the gene ends were 5 bases for V and 3 bases for J; bases not matched to a gene: 10. This CDR3 is built from 16 residues. CDR3 loop: CASSLDPSGSIYEQYF. CDR3 nucleotides: TGTGCCAGCAGTCTAGACCCTAGCGGGAGCATCTACGAGCAGTACTTC.

This clone came up a few times. The sample has other DNA sequences that encode this CDR3 too. V usage is TRBV18 and J usage is TRBJ1-1; the D gene is possibly TRBD1 (5 bases). The germline CDR1 and CDR2 sequences are KGHSH and LQKENI. The CDR3 spans 15 residues. Trimming removed 3 bases from V and 0 bases from J, with 11 bases in between. The CDR3 is CASSPLGQLNTEAFF. The DNA for the CDR3 is TGTGCCAGCTCACCTTTGGGGCAGTTGAACACTGAAGCTTTCTTT.